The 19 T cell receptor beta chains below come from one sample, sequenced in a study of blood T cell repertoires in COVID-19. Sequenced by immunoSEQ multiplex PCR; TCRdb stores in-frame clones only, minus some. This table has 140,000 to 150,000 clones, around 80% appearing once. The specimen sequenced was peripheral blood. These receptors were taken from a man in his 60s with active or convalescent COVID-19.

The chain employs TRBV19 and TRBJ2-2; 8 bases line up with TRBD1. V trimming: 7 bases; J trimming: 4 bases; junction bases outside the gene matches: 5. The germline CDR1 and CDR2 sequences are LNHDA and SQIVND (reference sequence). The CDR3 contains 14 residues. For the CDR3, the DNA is TGTGCCAGTAACCCTACAGGGGGCACCGGGGAGCTGTTTTTT. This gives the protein CASNPTGGTGELFF.

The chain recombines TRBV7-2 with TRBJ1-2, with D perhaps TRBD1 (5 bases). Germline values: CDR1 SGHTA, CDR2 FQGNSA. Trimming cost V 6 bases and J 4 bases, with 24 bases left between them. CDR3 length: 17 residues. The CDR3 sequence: CASRRSSSGGDGYGYTF. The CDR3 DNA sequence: TGTGCCAGCAGACGCAGCTCGTCGGGGGGTGACGGCTATGGCTACACCTTC. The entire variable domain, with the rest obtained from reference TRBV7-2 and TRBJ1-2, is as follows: GAGVSQSPSNKVTEKGKDVELRCDPISGHTALYWYRQSLGQGLEFLIYFQGNSAPDKSGLPSDRFSAERTGGSVSTLTIQRTQQEDSAVYLCASRRSSSGGDGYGYTFGSGTRLTVV.

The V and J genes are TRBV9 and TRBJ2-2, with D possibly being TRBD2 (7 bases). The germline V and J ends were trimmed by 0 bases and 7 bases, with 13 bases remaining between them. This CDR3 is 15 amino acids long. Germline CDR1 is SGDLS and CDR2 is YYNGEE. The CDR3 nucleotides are TGTGCCAGCAGCGTAGCTGGGGGGGCAAACGGGGAGCTGTTTTTT. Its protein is CASSVAGGANGELFF.

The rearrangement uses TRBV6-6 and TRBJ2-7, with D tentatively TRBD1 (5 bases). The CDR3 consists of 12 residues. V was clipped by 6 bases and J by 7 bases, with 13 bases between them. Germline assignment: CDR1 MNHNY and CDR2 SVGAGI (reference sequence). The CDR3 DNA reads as TGTGCCAGCAGCAGGGCGGATGGAGAGCAGTACGTC. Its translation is CASSRADGEQYV.

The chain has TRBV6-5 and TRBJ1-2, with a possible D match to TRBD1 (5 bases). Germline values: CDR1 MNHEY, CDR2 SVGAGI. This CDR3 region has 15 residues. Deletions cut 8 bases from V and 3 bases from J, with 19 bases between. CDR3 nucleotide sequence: TGTGCCAGCCGCGCCTCGGACATCGTCGACTATGGCTACACCTTC. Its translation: CASRASDIVDYGYTF.

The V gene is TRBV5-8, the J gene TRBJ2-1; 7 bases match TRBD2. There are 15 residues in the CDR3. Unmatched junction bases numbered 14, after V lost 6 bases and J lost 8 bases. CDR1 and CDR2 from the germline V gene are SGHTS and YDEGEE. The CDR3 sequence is CASTRDGLVSDEQFF. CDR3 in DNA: TGTGCCAGCACCCGTGACGGACTAGTCTCTGATGAGCAGTTCTTC.

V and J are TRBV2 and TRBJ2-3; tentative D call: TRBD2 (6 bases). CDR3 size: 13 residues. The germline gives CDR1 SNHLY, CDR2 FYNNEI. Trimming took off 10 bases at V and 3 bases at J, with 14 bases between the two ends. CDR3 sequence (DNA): TGTGCCACTACGGGAGAAGGTACAGATACGCAGTATTTT. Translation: CATTGEGTDTQYF.

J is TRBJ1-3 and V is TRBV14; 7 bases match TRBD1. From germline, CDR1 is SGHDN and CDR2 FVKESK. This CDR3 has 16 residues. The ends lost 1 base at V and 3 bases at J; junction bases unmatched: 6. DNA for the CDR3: TGTGCCAGCAGCCAAGGTGTCAGGGGGTTTGGAAACACCATATATTTT. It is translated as CASSQGVRGFGNTIYF.

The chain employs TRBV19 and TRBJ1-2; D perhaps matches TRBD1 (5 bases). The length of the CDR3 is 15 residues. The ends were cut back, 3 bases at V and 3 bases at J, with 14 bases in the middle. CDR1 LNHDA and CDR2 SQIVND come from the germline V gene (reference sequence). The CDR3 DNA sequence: TGTGCCAGTAGTATTGGGGGGTTGGGCGACTATGGCTACACCTTC. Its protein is CASSIGGLGDYGYTF.

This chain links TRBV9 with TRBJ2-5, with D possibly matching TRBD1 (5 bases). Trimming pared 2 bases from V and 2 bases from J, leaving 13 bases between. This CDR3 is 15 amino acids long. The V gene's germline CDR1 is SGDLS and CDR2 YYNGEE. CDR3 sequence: CASSVSGAVQETQYF. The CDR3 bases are TGTGCCAGCAGCGTGAGTGGGGCAGTGCAAGAGACCCAGTACTTC.

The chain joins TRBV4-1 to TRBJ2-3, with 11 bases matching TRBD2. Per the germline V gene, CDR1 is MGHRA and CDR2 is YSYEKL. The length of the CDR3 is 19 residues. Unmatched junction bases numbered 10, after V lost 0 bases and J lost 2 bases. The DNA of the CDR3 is TGCGCCAGCAGCCAAGATTGGGGGACTAGCGGATACAACACAGATACGCAGTATTTT. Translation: CASSQDWGTSGYNTDTQYF.

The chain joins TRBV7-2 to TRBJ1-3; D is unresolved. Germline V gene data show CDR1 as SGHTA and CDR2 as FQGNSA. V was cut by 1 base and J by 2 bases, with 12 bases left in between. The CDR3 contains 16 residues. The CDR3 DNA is TGTGCCAGCAGCTTAGATTACAGCTTAGCTGGAAACACCATATATTTT. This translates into CASSLDYSLAGNTIYF.

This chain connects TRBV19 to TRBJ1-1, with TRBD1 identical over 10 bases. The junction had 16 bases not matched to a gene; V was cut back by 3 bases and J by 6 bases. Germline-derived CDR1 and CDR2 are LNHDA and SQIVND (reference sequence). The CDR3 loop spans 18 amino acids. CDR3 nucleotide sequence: TGTGCCAGTAGTATTGGTACAAGGCCGGGACAGGGGCTGGCTGAAGCTTTCTTT. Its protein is CASSIGTRPGQGLAEAFF. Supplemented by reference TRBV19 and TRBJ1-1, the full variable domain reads DGGITQSPKYLFRKEGQNVTLSCEQNLNHDAMYWYRQDPGQGLRLIYYSQIVNDFQKGDIAEGYSVSREKKESFPLTVTSAQKNPTAFYLCASSIGTRPGQGLAEAFFGQGTRLTVV.

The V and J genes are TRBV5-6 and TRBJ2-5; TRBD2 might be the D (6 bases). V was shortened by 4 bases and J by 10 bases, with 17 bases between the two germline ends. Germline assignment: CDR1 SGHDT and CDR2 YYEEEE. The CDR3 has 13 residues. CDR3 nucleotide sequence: TGTGCCAGCAGCCTACCTTCGGCGGGGATCCAGTACTTC. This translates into CASSLPSAGIQYF. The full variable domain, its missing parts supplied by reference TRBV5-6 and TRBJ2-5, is DAGVTQSPTHLIKTRGQQVTLRCSPKSGHDTVSWYQQALGQGPQFIFQYYEEEERQRGNFPDRFSGHQFPNYSSELNVNALLLGDSALYLCASSLPSAGIQYFGPGTRLLVL.

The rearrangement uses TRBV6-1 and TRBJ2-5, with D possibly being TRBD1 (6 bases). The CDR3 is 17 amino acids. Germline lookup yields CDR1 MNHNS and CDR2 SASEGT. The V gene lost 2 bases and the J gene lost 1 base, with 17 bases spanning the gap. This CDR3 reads CASSEWAGATRQETQYF. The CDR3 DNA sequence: TGTGCCAGCAGTGAATGGGCAGGGGCGACCCGCCAAGAGACCCAGTACTTC.

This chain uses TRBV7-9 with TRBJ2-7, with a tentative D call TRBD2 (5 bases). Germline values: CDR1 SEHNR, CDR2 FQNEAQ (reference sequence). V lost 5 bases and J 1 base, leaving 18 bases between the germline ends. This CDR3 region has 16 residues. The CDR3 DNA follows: TGTGCCAGCAGCCTCTCACCTACATCGGGGTCCTACGAGCAGTACGTC. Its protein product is CASSLSPTSGSYEQYV.

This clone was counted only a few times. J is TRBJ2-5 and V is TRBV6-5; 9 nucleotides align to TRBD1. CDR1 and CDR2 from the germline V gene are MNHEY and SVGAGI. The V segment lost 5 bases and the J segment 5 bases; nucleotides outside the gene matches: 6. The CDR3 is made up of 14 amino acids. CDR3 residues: CASSILDRGETQYF. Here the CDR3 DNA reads TGTGCCAGCAGTATATTAGACAGGGGGGAGACCCAGTACTTC.

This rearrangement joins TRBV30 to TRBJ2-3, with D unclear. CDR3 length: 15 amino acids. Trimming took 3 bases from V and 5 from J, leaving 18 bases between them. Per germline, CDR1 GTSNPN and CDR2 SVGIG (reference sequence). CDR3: CAWRPGPGVGDTQYF. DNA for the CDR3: TGTGCCTGGAGACCTGGCCCTGGAGTGGGAGATACGCAGTATTTT.

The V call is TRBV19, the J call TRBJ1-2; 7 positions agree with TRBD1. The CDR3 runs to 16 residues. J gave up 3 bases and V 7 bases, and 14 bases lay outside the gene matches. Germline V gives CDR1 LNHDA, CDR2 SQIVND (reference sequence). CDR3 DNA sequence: TGTGCCAGTACATCCCCGGACAGGCCTACATACTATGGCTACACCTTC. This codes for CASTSPDRPTYYGYTF.